The 7 T cell receptor beta chains below come from one sample, sequenced in a study of T-cell memory formation after mild COVID-19. TCRdb reprocessed the 5' RACE reads via MiXCR and lists one record per CDR3 protein. This sample carries roughly 150,000 distinct CDR3 sequences, 10% to 15% of them seen once, and the ten largest clones take more than 3%. The sample taken for sequencing was PBMCs or a T cell subset sorted from them (not recorded which). These receptors all stem from a man in his late teens or twenties who had mild COVID-19 (a few samples of this study predate the infection). Cell type and time point are not known.

This clonotype was seen a few times. The genes are TRBV29-1 and TRBJ1-4; possibly TRBD1 for D (6 bases). V shed 7 bases and J shed 7 bases, with 16 bases lying between them. Per the germline V gene, CDR1 is SQVTM and CDR2 is ANQGSEA. The CDR3 spans 13 residues. The CDR3 DNA sequence: TGCAGCGCCGGAGGGGGGAGCGGTGAAAAACTGTTTTTT. This codes for CSAGGGSGEKLFF.

This clonotype has a handful of counts. V and J are TRBV7-3 and TRBJ2-3; D possibly corresponds to TRBD2 (5 bases). V shed 4 bases and J shed 0 bases, with 17 bases lying between them. The CDR3 length is 17 residues. Germline CDR1 reads SGHTA; CDR2 reads FQGTGA. CDR3 region: CASSSPGGRSSTDTQYF. DNA for the CDR3: TGTGCCAGCAGCTCCCCCGGCGGGCGTTCTAGCACAGATACGCAGTATTTT.

The chain uses TRBV3-1 and TRBJ2-5; the D gene could be TRBD1 or TRBD2 (6 bases each). Per the germline V gene, CDR1 is LGHDT and CDR2 is YNNKEL (reference sequence). The V end was cut by 0 bases, the J end by 2 bases, with 13 bases between. The CDR3 contains 16 residues. CDR3 bases: TGTGCCAGCAGCCAAGATTGGTGGGGGGCACAAGAGACCCAGTACTTC. Translated, it gives CASSQDWWGAQETQYF.

A few counts support this clonotype. V usage is TRBV4-3 and J usage is TRBJ1-2; D perhaps matches TRBD1 (5 bases). V was cut by 2 bases and J by 0 bases, with 10 bases left in between. Germline V gene sequence: CDR1 LGHNA, CDR2 YSLEER. The CDR3 is made up of 15 amino acids. The CDR3 coding sequence is TGCGCCAGCAGCCAAACCAGGGACTCTAACTATGGCTACACCTTC. Amino acids: CASSQTRDSNYGYTF.

This clonotype was counted ten times or more. The rearrangement uses TRBV5-1 and TRBJ2-5; 9 bases align to TRBD2. The length of the CDR3 is 14 residues. Per germline, CDR1 SGHRS and CDR2 YFSETQ. Trimming removed 2 bases from V and 3 bases from J; junction bases left unmatched: 2. The DNA of the CDR3 is TGCGCCAGCAGCTTCAGCGGGGGGAAAGAGACCCAGTACTTC. Protein product: CASSFSGGKETQYF.

This clonotype was observed many times. The chain links TRBV7-9 to TRBJ2-3; no definite D call. V was clipped by 4 bases and J by 0 bases, with 2 bases between them. This CDR3 spans 12 amino acids. Germline V gene sequence: CDR1 SEHNR, CDR2 FQNEAQ (reference sequence). The CDR3 loop reads CASSSSTDTQYF. In nucleotides, the CDR3 is TGTGCCAGCAGCTCGAGCACAGATACGCAGTATTTT.

This clonotype has a handful of counts. The chain combines TRBV5-1 with TRBJ1-3; 7 bases match TRBD1. V gave up 0 bases and J gave up 4 bases; unmatched junction bases: 4. The CDR3 has 15 residues. Germline loops: CDR1 SGHRS, CDR2 YFSETQ. Here the CDR3 DNA reads TGCGCCAGCAGCTTGGAAGGGGGCTTGGGAAACACCATATATTTT. This translates into CASSLEGGLGNTIYF.